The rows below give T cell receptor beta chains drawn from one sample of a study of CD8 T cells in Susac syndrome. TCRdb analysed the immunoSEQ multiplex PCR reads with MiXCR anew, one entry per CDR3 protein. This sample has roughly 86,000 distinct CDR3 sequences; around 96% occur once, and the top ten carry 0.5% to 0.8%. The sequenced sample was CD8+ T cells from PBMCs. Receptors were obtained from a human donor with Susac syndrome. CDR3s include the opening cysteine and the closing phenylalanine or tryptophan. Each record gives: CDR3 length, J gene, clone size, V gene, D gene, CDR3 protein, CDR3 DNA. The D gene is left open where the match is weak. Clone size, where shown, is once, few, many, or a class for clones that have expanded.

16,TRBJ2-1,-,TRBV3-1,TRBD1,CASSQGGQGVFNEQFF,TGTGCCAGCAGCCAAGGAGGTCAGGGGGTTTTCAATGAGCAGTTCTTC
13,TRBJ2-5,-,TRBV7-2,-,CASSPMNQETQYF,TGTGCCAGCAGCCCGATGAATCAAGAGACCCAGTACTTC
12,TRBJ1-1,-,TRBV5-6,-,CASQRANTEAFF,TGTGCCAGCCAGAGGGCGAACACTGAAGCTTTCTTT
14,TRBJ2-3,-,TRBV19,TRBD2,CASSIAGGPDTQYF,TGTGCCAGTAGTATAGCGGGGGGGCCGGATACGCAGTATTTT
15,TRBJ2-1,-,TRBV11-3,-,CASSSPSGRGNEQFF,TGTGCCAGCAGCTCCCCATCGGGTAGAGGGAATGAGCAGTTCTTC
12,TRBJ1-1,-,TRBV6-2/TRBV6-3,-,CASSYPNQVAFF,TGTGCCAGCAGTTACCCGAATCAAGTGGCTTTCTTT
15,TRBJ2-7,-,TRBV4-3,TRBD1,CASSQDMDRGVEQYF,TGCGCCAGCAGCCAAGATATGGACAGGGGAGTGGAGCAGTACTTC
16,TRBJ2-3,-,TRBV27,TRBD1,CASSLVRDRGTDTQYF,TGTGCCAGCAGTCTTGTCCGGGACAGGGGCACAGATACGCAGTATTTT
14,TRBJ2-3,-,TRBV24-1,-,CATSDLAVGDTQYF,TGTGCCACCAGTGATTTGGCGGTGGGAGATACGCAGTATTTT
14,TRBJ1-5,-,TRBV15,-,CATSSREPSRPQHF,TGTGCCACCAGCAGCAGAGAGCCATCAAGGCCCCAGCATTTT
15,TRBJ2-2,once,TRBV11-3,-,CASSPPVLNTGELFF,TGTGCCAGCAGCCCTCCCGTGTTGAACACCGGGGAGCTGTTTTTT
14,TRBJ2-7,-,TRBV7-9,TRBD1,CASSPPPTGNEQYF,TGTGCCAGCAGTCCCCCGCCGACAGGGAACGAGCAGTACTTC
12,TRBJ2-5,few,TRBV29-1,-,CSVGTTAETQYF,TGCAGCGTTGGGACTACTGCGGAGACCCAGTACTTC
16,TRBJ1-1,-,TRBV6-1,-,CASSPTIGGENTEAFF,TGTGCCAGCAGTCCGACAATCGGTGGAGAGAACACTGAAGCTTTCTTT
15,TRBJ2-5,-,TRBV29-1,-,CSGAETGRAGETQYF,TGCAGCGGCGCCGAGACAGGGAGGGCGGGAGAGACCCAGTACTTC
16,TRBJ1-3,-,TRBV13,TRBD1,CASSLGQGISGNTIYF,TGTGCCAGCAGCTTGGGACAGGGTATCTCTGGAAACACCATATATTTT
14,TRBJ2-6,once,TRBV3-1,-,CASSQEDRANVLTF,TGTGCCAGCAGCCAGGAGGACAGGGCCAACGTCCTGACTTTC
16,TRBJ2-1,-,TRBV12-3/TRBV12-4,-,CASRPAVGRLGNEQFF,TGTGCCAGCAGACCGGCAGTGGGGAGACTGGGCAATGAGCAGTTCTTC
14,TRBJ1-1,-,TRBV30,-,CAWNRDRGNTEAFF,TGTGCCTGGAACCGGGACCGGGGGAACACTGAAGCTTTCTTT
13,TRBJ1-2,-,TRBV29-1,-,CSAVGWQAYGYTF,TGCAGCGCTGTGGGGTGGCAGGCCTATGGCTACACCTTC
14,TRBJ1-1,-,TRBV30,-,CAWTGAGVNTEAFF,TGTGCCTGGACAGGGGCGGGGGTGAACACTGAAGCTTTCTTT
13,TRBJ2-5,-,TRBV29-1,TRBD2,CSVGGGPGETQYF,TGCAGCGTTGGGGGGGGACCTGGGGAGACCCAGTACTTC
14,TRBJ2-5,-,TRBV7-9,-,CASSLDTRWETQYF,TGTGCCAGCAGCTTAGATACGCGTTGGGAGACCCAGTACTTC
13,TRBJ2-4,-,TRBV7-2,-,CASSLARGDIQYF,TGTGCCAGCAGCCTCGCGAGAGGAGACATTCAGTACTTC
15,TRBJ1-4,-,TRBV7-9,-,CASSEVQPGREKLFF,TGTGCCAGCAGCGAAGTACAGCCGGGACGTGAAAAACTGTTTTTT
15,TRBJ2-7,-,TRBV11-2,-,CASSLDRGDWHEQYF,TGTGCCAGCAGCTTAGATCGTGGCGACTGGCACGAGCAGTACTTC
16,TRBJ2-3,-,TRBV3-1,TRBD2,CASSREKLASTDTQYF,TGTGCCAGCAGCCGAGAGAAACTAGCGAGCACAGATACGCAGTATTTT
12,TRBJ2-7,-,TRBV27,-,CASSPLGAGQYF,TGTGCCAGCAGTCCCCTCGGGGCTGGGCAGTACTTC
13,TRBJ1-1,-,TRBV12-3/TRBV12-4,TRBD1,CASSSHRGTEAFF,TGTGCCAGCAGTTCGCACAGGGGTACTGAAGCTTTCTTT
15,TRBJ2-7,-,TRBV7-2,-,CASSLEGRLLRGQYF,TGTGCCAGCAGCTTGGAGGGACGGCTCCTACGAGGGCAGTACTTC
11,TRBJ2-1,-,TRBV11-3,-,CASRRGGEQFF,TGTGCCAGCAGACGAGGCGGTGAGCAGTTCTTC
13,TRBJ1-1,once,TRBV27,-,CASSSEPGTEAFF,TGTGCCAGCAGTTCAGAGCCCGGGACCGAAGCTTTCTTT
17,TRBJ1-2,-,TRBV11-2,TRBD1,CASSLDLGQGDNYGYTF,TGTGCCAGCAGCTTAGATCTCGGACAGGGGGATAACTATGGCTACACCTTC
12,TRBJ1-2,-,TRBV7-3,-,CASSPSNYGYTF,TGTGCCAGCAGCCCGAGTAACTATGGCTACACCTTC
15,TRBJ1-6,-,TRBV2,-,CASSVQPNTNSPLHF,TGTGCCAGCAGTGTCCAACCAAACACGAATTCACCCCTCCACTTT
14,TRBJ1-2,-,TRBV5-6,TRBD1,CASSLDRVIDGYTF,TGTGCCAGCAGCCTGGACAGGGTAATAGATGGCTACACCTTC
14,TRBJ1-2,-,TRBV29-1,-,CSVVQVEDAGGYTF,TGCAGCGTTGTGCAAGTGGAGGATGCGGGGGGCTACACCTTC
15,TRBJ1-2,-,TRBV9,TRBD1,CASSVGPLTGDGYTF,TGTGCCAGCAGCGTAGGGCCCTTGACAGGGGATGGCTACACCTTC
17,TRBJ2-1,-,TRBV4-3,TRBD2,CASSQDISTSGGAEQFF,TGCGCCAGCAGCCAAGATATCTCGACTAGCGGGGGGGCTGAGCAGTTCTTC
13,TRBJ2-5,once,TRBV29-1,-,CSVGQTGSKTQYF,TGCAGCGTTGGACAAACGGGGTCGAAGACCCAGTACTTC
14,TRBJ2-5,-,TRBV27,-,CASSPATDGKTQYF,TGTGCCAGCAGTCCCGCGACCGACGGAAAGACCCAGTACTTC
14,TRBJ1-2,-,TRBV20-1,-,CSAKETQGNYGYTF,TGCAGTGCTAAAGAAACACAGGGCAACTATGGCTACACCTTC